These 8 T cell receptor beta chains were all obtained from the same sample, sequenced in a study of neurological immune-mediated disorders. Each CDR3 protein gets one entry after TCRdb re-called the 5' RACE reads with MiXCR. The table records 66,000 or so distinct CDR3 sequences, roughly 5.6% of them present only once. The sample comprised PBMCs. These receptors all come from a woman aged 30 to 39 with multiple sclerosis.

This clonotype was recorded many times. This sequence may be a read error, since a much larger clone differs from it by one base. V gene TRBV7-9 combines with J gene TRBJ2-3, with TRBD1 identical over 7 bases. The CDR3 runs 16 residues. V shed 5 bases and J 2 bases; nucleotides not matched to a gene: 10. Germline CDR1 reads SEHNR; CDR2 reads FQNEAQ (reference sequence). In DNA, the CDR3 is TGTGCCAGCAGCCCTGGGACAGCCACCTTCACAGATACGCAGTATTTT. Its translation is CASSPGTATFTDTQYF. Using reference TRBV7-9 and TRBJ2-3 for the parts outside the CDR3, the full variable domain is DTGVSQNPRHKITKRGQNVTFRCDPISEHNRLYWYRQTLGQGPEFLTYFQNEAQLEKSRLLSDRFSAERPKGSFSTLEIQRTEQGDSAMYLCASSPGTATFTDTQYFGPGTRLTVL.

This clonotype was detected a few times. The chain joins TRBV27 to TRBJ2-3; D gene ambiguous. V gave up 5 bases and J gave up 8 bases, with 11 bases separating them. CDR1 MNHEY and CDR2 SMNVEV come from the germline V gene (reference sequence). CDR3 length: 12 amino acids. The CDR3 sequence: CASSRDPGTQYF. Written as DNA, the CDR3 is TGTGCCAGCAGTCGTGACCCGGGTACGCAGTATTTT.

Turning to this clonotype: The junction departs from the called germline gene at one end, perhaps through a read error. The chain carries TRBV7-6 and TRBJ2-2, with a possible D match to TRBD2 (5 bases). CDR1 SGHVS and CDR2 FNYEAQ come from the germline V gene. The CDR3 spans 15 residues. In DNA, the CDR3 is TGTGCCAGCATCTTAAACGGGGAGCACACCGGGGAGCTGTTTTTT. Protein sequence: CASILNGEHTGELFF.

This clonotype was counted at least ten times. This chain joins TRBV20-1 and TRBJ2-2, with D possibly matching TRBD2 (6 bases). Trimming took off 1 base at V and 7 bases at J, with 16 bases between the two ends. The germline gives CDR1 DFQATT, CDR2 SNEGSKA (reference sequence). This CDR3 has 15 residues. CDR3 sequence reads: CSARGGGGSGGELFF. The CDR3 DNA reads as TGCAGTGCTAGAGGGGGAGGTGGATCCGGCGGGGAGCTGTTTTTT.

The table lists this clonotype with a few counts. A much larger clonotype is one base distant, so this may be a read error. This chain links TRBV20-1 with TRBJ1-6; D uncertain. V lost 1 base and J lost 5, with 9 bases in between. The germline gives CDR1 DFQATT, CDR2 SNEGSKA (reference sequence). The CDR3 is 14 residues long. This CDR3 reads CSARVAKHNSPLHF. CDR3 DNA: TGCAGTGCTAGAGTAGCAAAGCATAATTCACCCCTCCACTTT.

This clonotype has only a few counts. CDR3 DNA: TGTGCCAGCAGCCCTGTCACTAGCGGATCTCAAGAGACCCAGTACTTC. This sequence encodes CASSPVTSGSQETQYF. The chain carries TRBV5-5 and TRBJ2-5, with 8 bases aligning to TRBD2. Germline values: CDR1 SGHKS, CDR2 YYEKEE (reference sequence). The CDR3 is 16 amino acids. V was pared by 4 bases and J by 2 bases, with 10 bases of the junction left unmatched.

This clonotype showed up just a few times. The chain carries TRBV27 and TRBJ2-3; D tentatively fits TRBD1 or TRBD2 (5 bases each). CDR1 is MNHEY and CDR2 is SMNVEV in the germline V gene (reference sequence). With 8 bases removed from V and 4 bases from J, the gap between germline ends came to 16 bases. The CDR3 contains 14 residues. In DNA form, the CDR3 reads TGTGCCAGCGGGGCCCACGGGGTGCCAGATACGCAGTATTTT. Translating it yields CASGAHGVPDTQYF.

At least ten counts were recorded for this clonotype. The CDR3 DNA reads as TGTGCCAGCAGCTTAGCCGGTAGCAATCAGCCCCAGCATTTT. The encoded protein is CASSLAGSNQPQHF. V is TRBV7-2 and J is TRBJ1-5; no firm D call. V gave up 0 bases and J gave up 0 bases, with 3 bases separating them. CDR1 is SGHTA, CDR2 FQGNSA, per germline. There are 14 residues in the CDR3. The variable domain in full, completed from reference TRBV7-2 and TRBJ1-5, reads GAGVSQSPSNKVTEKGKDVELRCDPISGHTALYWYRQSLGQGLEFLIYFQGNSAPDKSGLPSDRFSAERTGGSVSTLTIQRTQQEDSAVYLCASSLAGSNQPQHFGDGTRLSIL.